This T cell receptor (beta chain) was recorded in a study of cytomegalovirus exposure and HLA in healthy donors. Details on this clone: The antigen is not known.

PCR employed 60 Vbeta and 13 Jbeta primers. The assay was immunoSEQ multiplex PCR, and TCRdb's table has in-frame clones only and misses some. The table has more than 150,000 clones, less than 90% seen once; the top ten hold roughly 1.5%. Every donor was a healthy person donating bone marrow. Points from the study as a whole: The likely explanation for a cluster of highly shared sequence variants was sequencing artifact. Some V segments, TRBV6-2 and TRBV6-3 among them, were indistinguishable and were therefore excluded. Rare sequences made up most TCRs, while some public TCRs were found in many donors.

The CDR3 length is 16 residues. CDR1 and CDR2 from the germline V gene are KGHSH and LQKENI. V was cut by 3 bases and J by 6 bases, with 20 bases left in between. The receptor's source is a man aged 50 or older in good health and CMV-seronegative. The sample was PBMCs. The chain recombines TRBV18 with TRBJ1-1; D might be TRBD1 (5 bases). The CDR3 region has the DNA TGTGCCAGCTCACCGTCATCAGGGTTGTCGGATTCTGAAGCTTTCTTT. Its protein is CASSPSSGLSDSEAFF.